These 29 T cell receptor beta chains came from one sample sequenced in a study of T cell responses to AZD1222 COVID-19 vaccine (dated by TCRdb to the early 2020s). The library was built by means of the immunoSEQ multiplex PCR assay. TCRdb obtained this table from immuneACCESS and retained in-frame rearrangements with V and J assigned. These tables miss some clones; where compared with another copy, unresolved V genes account for less than half of the shortfall, and the remainder is unexplained. The table for this sample lists about 150,000 clones; roughly nine tenths of them were counted only once. The ten largest clones represent around 1.5% of the sample. The sample's time point, from its label and the paper: about 28 days (+/-7) after the second vaccine dose. Sequenced here: peripheral blood, sampled 28 days after the second AZD1222 dose. Source of these receptors: an adult who received the AZD1222 COVID-19 vaccine.

The chain couples TRBV6-6 to TRBJ1-4; D possibly corresponds to TRBD1 (6 bases). The CDR3 totals 14 residues. Trimming cost V 9 bases and J 6 bases, with 17 bases left between them. CDR1 is MNHNY and CDR2 is SVGAGI in the germline V gene (reference sequence). The CDR3 protein is CARSNWTVHEKLFF. The CDR3 region has the DNA TGTGCCAGATCGAACTGGACAGTTCATGAAAAACTGTTTTTT.

The chain couples TRBV7-7 to TRBJ2-1; 14 bases agree with TRBD2. The V gene's germline CDR1 is SSHAT and CDR2 FNYEAQ (reference sequence). The length of the CDR3 is 15 residues. V gave up 3 bases and J gave up 6 bases; unmatched junction bases: 1. CDR3 amino acids: CASSFGLAGGNEQFF. CDR3 sequence (DNA): TGTGCCAGCAGCTTCGGACTAGCGGGAGGCAATGAGCAGTTCTTC.

With regard to this clone: Other DNA sequences in this sample translate to the same CDR3. The chain combines TRBV7-2 with TRBJ1-4, with 10 bases identical to TRBD1. CDR3 length: 15 amino acids. The junction had 6 bases not matched to a gene; V was cut back by 5 bases and J by 6 bases. Germline V CDR1 and CDR2: SGHTA, FQGNSA. CDR3 loop: CASSPRQGADEKLFF. The DNA for the CDR3 is TGTGCCAGCAGCCCCAGACAGGGGGCGGATGAAAAACTGTTTTTT.

The V call is TRBV5-4, the J call TRBJ2-5, with 10 bases identical to TRBD2. This CDR3 has 17 amino acids. V lost 1 base and J lost 4; bases outside the gene matches: 10. Germline values: CDR1 SGHNT, CDR2 YYREEE (reference sequence). In nucleotides, the CDR3 is TGTGCCAGCAGCTTGACCCTAGCGGGAGCGGGGGGAGAGACCCAGTACTTC. It translates to CASSLTLAGAGGETQYF.

V and J are TRBV12-5 and TRBJ1-2; D not certain. Germline V gene lookup returns CDR1 LGHNT and CDR2 FRNRAP. This CDR3 contains 13 residues. V was shortened by 0 bases and J by 8 bases, with 10 bases between the two germline ends. The CDR3 region is CASGLVPEQGYTF. DNA for the CDR3: TGTGCTAGTGGTTTGGTTCCAGAGCAAGGCTACACCTTC.

The chain links TRBV19 to TRBJ2-7, with 11 bases lining up with TRBD1. Germline loops: CDR1 LNHDA, CDR2 SQIVND (reference sequence). The CDR3 consists of 16 residues. V lost 6 bases, J lost 2 bases, and 9 bases stayed unmatched. CDR3 DNA sequence: TGTGCCAGTAGCAGACTTCCGGGACAGGGGGCCTACGAGCAGTACTTC. It codes for CASSRLPGQGAYEQYF.

The rearrangement joins TRBV6-6 to TRBJ2-7, with 8 bases matching TRBD2. The CDR3 is made up of 13 amino acids. The V and J ends lost 9 bases and 3 bases, in that order; junction bases with no gene match: 7. CDR1 and CDR2 (germline): MNHNY, SVGAGI (reference sequence). In DNA form, the CDR3 reads TGTGCCAGTGCTAGCGGGCACCTCTACGAGCAGTACTTC. Translating gives CASASGHLYEQYF.

The genes are TRBV27 and TRBJ2-1; D ambiguous. CDR1 MNHEY and CDR2 SMNVEV come from the germline V gene (reference sequence). Trimming took 7 bases from V and 6 from J, leaving 10 bases between them. The CDR3 has 12 residues. CDR3: CASTAGVNEQFF. CDR3 nucleotides: TGTGCCAGCACCGCAGGCGTCAATGAGCAGTTCTTC.

The chain employs TRBV5-1 and TRBJ1-5; D is perhaps TRBD1 (6 bases). The CDR3 has 15 amino acids. The V and J ends lost 0 bases and 6 bases respectively, with 13 bases between them. Germline lookup yields CDR1 SGHRS and CDR2 YFSETQ. The CDR3 here is CASSLDGLQGQPQHF. Here the CDR3 DNA reads TGCGCCAGCAGCTTGGACGGGTTACAGGGTCAGCCCCAGCATTTT.

This clone was detected once. This chain uses TRBV20-1 with TRBJ2-5; TRBD1 matches at 8 bases. The junction had 10 bases not matched to a gene; V was cut back by 3 bases and J by 7 bases. The germline CDR1 and CDR2 sequences are DFQATT and SNEGSKA (reference sequence). This CDR3 is built from 14 residues. CDR3 residues: CSASFGRGLGTQYF. CDR3 bases: TGCAGTGCTAGTTTTGGCAGGGGGCTTGGGACCCAGTACTTC.

The gene calls are TRBV7-9 and TRBJ1-2; no firm D call. The CDR3 length is 14 residues. Germline V CDR1 and CDR2: SEHNR, FQNEAQ (reference sequence). With 5 bases removed from V and 2 bases from J, the gap between germline ends came to 12 bases. The CDR3 region has the DNA TGTGCCAGCAGCCCCTTCGGGCAGAACTATGGCTACACCTTC. This codes for CASSPFGQNYGYTF.

This chain uses TRBV2 with TRBJ1-2; 7 bases agree with TRBD1. The V and J ends lost 8 bases and 2 bases, in that order; junction bases with no gene match: 8. CDR1 and CDR2 from the germline V gene are SNHLY and FYNNEI. The CDR3 covers 14 residues. The CDR3 loop reads CASGRDSKNYGYTF. DNA of the CDR3: TGTGCCAGCGGCCGGGACAGCAAAAACTATGGCTACACCTTC. The full variable domain, with the rest looked up from reference TRBV2 and TRBJ1-2, is EPEVTQTPSHQVTQMGQEVILRCVPISNHLYFYWYRQILGQKVEFLVSFYNNEISEKSEIFDDQFSVERPDGSNFTLKIRSTKLEDSAMYFCASGRDSKNYGYTFGSGTRLTVV.

The genes are TRBV7-3 and TRBJ2-2; TRBD1 is a possible D gene (6 bases). This CDR3 is 16 amino acids long. CDR1 is SGHTA and CDR2 is FQGTGA in the germline V gene. The V end lost 1 base, the J end lost 0 bases, and 9 bases lay between the germline ends. The CDR3 region has the DNA TGTGCCAGCAGCTTAATTGGACAGCCGAACACCGGGGAGCTGTTTTTT. Protein sequence: CASSLIGQPNTGELFF.

The chain combines TRBV5-1 with TRBJ2-1; possibly TRBD1 for D (6 bases). This CDR3 is 16 amino acids long. Germline assignment: CDR1 SGHRS and CDR2 YFSETQ. V was shortened by 0 bases and J by 1 base, with 11 bases between the two germline ends. CDR3: CASSLDGTSSYNEQFF. The CDR3 DNA reads TGCGCCAGCAGCTTGGACGGGACATCTTCCTACAATGAGCAGTTCTTC.

V usage is TRBV10-3 and J usage is TRBJ1-3; TRBD1 matches 7 bases. The CDR3 length is 14 residues. Germline CDR1 is ENHRY and CDR2 is SYGVKD. Trimming removed 6 bases from V and 0 bases from J; junction bases left unmatched: 2. Here the CDR3 DNA reads TGTGCCATCAGGGGGACAGACTCTGGAAACACCATATATTTT. It is translated as CAIRGTDSGNTIYF.

This clone has a handful of counts. This chain uses TRBV9 with TRBJ2-3; 10 bases agree with TRBD2. The CDR3 loop spans 16 amino acids. The germline gives CDR1 SGDLS, CDR2 YYNGEE. V dropped 0 bases and J dropped 6; count of bases not matched to a gene: 7. CDR3 sequence: CASSVESLAGVDTQYF. The CDR3, as DNA: TGTGCCAGCAGCGTAGAATCCCTAGCGGGAGTTGATACGCAGTATTTT. The full variable domain, its missing parts supplied by reference TRBV9 and TRBJ2-3, is DSGVTQTPKHLITATGQRVTLRCSPRSGDLSVYWYQQSLDQGLQFLIQYYNGEERAKGNILERFSAQQFPDLHSELNLSSLELGDSALYFCASSVESLAGVDTQYFGPGTRLTVL.

The chain combines TRBV7-2 with TRBJ2-4, with TRBD2 as a possible D gene (5 bases). This CDR3 contains 17 residues. V was pared by 1 base and J by 5 bases, with 18 bases between. In germline, CDR1 is SGHTA, CDR2 FQGNSA. The CDR3 is CASSLVASPGVENIQYF. CDR3 DNA: TGTGCCAGCAGCTTAGTAGCCAGCCCCGGGGTCGAAAACATTCAGTACTTC.

The V gene is TRBV4-3, the J gene TRBJ2-7; D may be TRBD1 (5 bases). The CDR3 covers 15 residues. V dropped 0 bases and J dropped 3 bases, with 12 bases sitting between them. Germline CDR1 reads LGHNA; CDR2 reads YSLEER. This chain's CDR3 is CASSQDRGSLYEQYF. Written as DNA, the CDR3 is TGCGCCAGCAGCCAAGATAGGGGCAGCCTCTACGAGCAGTACTTC.

Only one count was recorded for this clone. The chain links TRBV14 to TRBJ2-7; 9 bases map to TRBD1. Germline CDR1 reads SGHDN; CDR2 reads FVKESK. The CDR3 totals 15 residues. V was pared by 4 bases and J by 4 bases, with 8 bases of the junction left unmatched. The CDR3 DNA follows: TGTGCCAGCAGCCCCCGGGACAGGGCCCCGTACGAGCAGTACTTC. This translates into CASSPRDRAPYEQYF.

J is TRBJ2-7 and V is TRBV6-6, with a possible D match to TRBD1 (5 bases). The CDR3 loop spans 14 amino acids. The ends were cut back, 7 bases at V and 1 base at J, with 14 bases in the middle. Germline V lookup: CDR1 MNHNY, CDR2 SVGAGI (reference sequence). The CDR3 loop reads CASTKDSWSYEQYF. The DNA of the CDR3 is TGTGCCAGCACCAAAGACAGCTGGTCCTACGAGCAGTACTTC.

This clone was recorded only once. The gene calls are TRBV7-9 and TRBJ2-1; D gene unclear. V was trimmed by 2 bases and J by 6 bases, leaving 26 bases between them. The CDR3 extends over 19 amino acids. Looked up from germline, CDR1 is SEHNR and CDR2 is FQNEAQ (reference sequence). In DNA form, the CDR3 reads TGTGCCAGCAGCTTACCGGCCTGGGCAACCTTAATTCGGCGCAATGAGCAGTTCTTC. Translated, it gives CASSLPAWATLIRRNEQFF.

This chain joins TRBV12-1 and TRBJ2-4. TRBV12-1 is noted as a pseudogene. The CDR3 runs 17 residues. The CDR3 coding sequence is TGTGCCAGCAGCTCCGCACTCAGGTGGACCTTCTCGTGCATTCAGTACTTC. This encodes CASSSALRWTFSCIQYF.

V gene TRBV6-5 combines with J gene TRBJ2-5; D remains ambiguous. Trimming removed 5 bases at V and 5 bases at J, with 6 bases between. The CDR3 has 11 residues. The germline CDR1 and CDR2 sequences are MNHEY and SVGAGI. Here the CDR3 reads CASSNKETQYF. The CDR3 bases are TGTGCCAGCAGTAACAAGGAGACCCAGTACTTC.

The rearrangement links TRBV30 to TRBJ1-1, with 9 bases aligning to TRBD1. Germline values: CDR1 GTSNPN, CDR2 SVGIG (reference sequence). With 2 bases clipped from V and 1 base from J, the junction kept 5 bases outside the gene matches. CDR3 length: 15 residues. This chain's CDR3 is CAWSSQQGANTEAFF. CDR3 sequence (DNA): TGTGCCTGGAGTTCACAACAGGGGGCGAACACTGAAGCTTTCTTT.

The rearrangement links TRBV5-1 to TRBJ2-7; TRBD1 aligns across 10 bases. J gave up 4 bases and V 0 bases, and 4 bases lay outside the gene matches. This CDR3 has 15 amino acids. Germline CDR1 reads SGHRS; CDR2 reads YFSETQ. The CDR3 bases are TGCGCCAGCAGCTTGGGCGGACAGGGGGAATACGAGCAGTACTTC. It specifies CASSLGGQGEYEQYF.

This clone appeared a single time. This chain joins TRBV3-1 (or the pseudogene TRBV3-2) and TRBJ1-1, with TRBD1 matching 7 bases. J gave up 1 base and V 4 bases, and 3 bases lay outside the gene matches. CDR3 length: 14 amino acids. Germline V gene data show CDR1 as LGHDT and CDR2 as YNNKEL (reference sequence). As DNA, the CDR3 is TGTGCCAGCAGCCCGGGACAGACGAACACTGAAGCTTTCTTT. This translates into CASSPGQTNTEAFF.

V and J are TRBV6-4 and TRBJ2-3; D may be TRBD1 (6 bases). V was clipped by 5 bases and J by 5 bases, with 17 bases between them. Germline CDR1 is MRHNA and CDR2 is SNTAGT. This CDR3 comprises 15 residues. The CDR3 is CASSRAQGTGDTQYF. The DNA for the CDR3 is TGTGCCAGCAGTCGAGCTCAGGGGACCGGAGATACGCAGTATTTT.

This clone was recorded a few times. The chain joins TRBV6-2 or TRBV6-3 to TRBJ2-1, with D possibly TRBD2 on 6 matching bases. V gave up 2 bases and J gave up 0 bases, with 14 bases separating them. Germline V gives CDR1 MNHEY, CDR2 SVGEGT. The CDR3 is 17 amino acids. CDR3 protein: CASSYVIGGSSYNEQFF. The DNA for the CDR3 is TGTGCCAGCAGTTACGTCATTGGAGGGAGCTCCTACAATGAGCAGTTCTTC.

V is TRBV4-1 and J is TRBJ1-2, with 8 bases that match TRBD1. The ends lost 1 base at V and 5 bases at J; junction bases unmatched: 9. Germline V gene lookup returns CDR1 MGHRA and CDR2 YSYEKL. CDR3 length: 16 amino acids. CDR3 region: CASSQAGGQEGYGYTF. The CDR3 region has the DNA TGCGCCAGCAGCCAAGCTGGGGGACAGGAAGGGTATGGCTACACCTTC.